What follows are 18 T cell receptor beta chains derived from one specimen sequenced in a study of CD8+CD57+ T cells in acquired aplastic anemia. Flow cytometry had shown expanded CD8+CD57+ cells in the patients chosen for sequencing. Genomic DNA, serving as template, underwent TCR beta VDJ and CDR3 profiling. Each CDR3 protein gets one entry after TCRdb re-called the reads with MiXCR. In the table there are about 200,000 distinct CDR3 sequences, more than 55% of which are singletons. The sequencing sample was made of sorted CD4+, CD8+, or CD8+CD57+ T cells (not recorded which) from PBMCs. These receptors came from a human donor with aplastic anemia.

Only a few counts were recorded for this clonotype. The rearrangement links TRBV5-4 to TRBJ2-7; 14 positions agree with TRBD2. The germline CDR1 and CDR2 sequences are SGHNT and YYREEE (reference sequence). The CDR3 has 14 amino acids. The ends lost 9 bases at V and 9 bases at J; junction bases unmatched: 11. The CDR3 bases are TGTGCCACCGAGCCGGGACTAGCGGGGGAAGCGCAGTACTTC. Residues: CATEPGLAGEAQYF.

The gene calls are TRBV19 and TRBJ2-3, with TRBD2 matching over 13 bases. The CDR3 extends over 17 amino acids. Germline CDR1 LNHDA, CDR2 SQIVND (reference sequence). V lost 5 bases and J lost 3; bases outside the gene matches: 8. The CDR3 reads CASSPGLAGEETDTQYF. The CDR3 region has the DNA TGTGCCAGTAGTCCTGGACTAGCGGGAGAGGAGACAGATACGCAGTATTTT. The whole variable domain, remainder taken from reference TRBV19 and TRBJ2-3, is DGGITQSPKYLFRKEGQNVTLSCEQNLNHDAMYWYRQDPGQGLRLIYYSQIVNDFQKGDIAEGYSVSREKKESFPLTVTSAQKNPTAFYLCASSPGLAGEETDTQYFGPGTRLTVL.

This chain connects TRBV7-8 to TRBJ2-7; 12 bases are shared with TRBD2. V was pared by 7 bases and J by 0 bases, with 13 bases of the junction left unmatched. The CDR3 has 18 residues. CDR1 is SGHVS, CDR2 FQNEAQ, per germline. In nucleotides, the CDR3 is TGTGCCAGCACTTTTAGGACTAGCGGGACCATCAGCTCCTACGAGCAGTACTTC. Translated: CASTFRTSGTISSYEQYF.

The chain couples TRBV19 to TRBJ1-2; tentatively, D is TRBD1 (5 bases). The CDR3 totals 15 residues. Per germline, CDR1 LNHDA and CDR2 SQIVND (reference sequence). The V end was cut by 5 bases, the J end by 8 bases, with 21 bases between. CDR3 protein: CASSPSGIPLEGYTF. CDR3 DNA sequence: TGTGCCAGTAGTCCGTCAGGGATACCTCTGGAAGGCTACACCTTC.

V gene TRBV24-1 combines with J gene TRBJ2-7; D may be TRBD2 (5 bases). V was clipped by 4 bases and J by 3 bases, with 15 bases between them. The CDR3 covers 15 residues. Germline lookup yields CDR1 KGHDR and CDR2 SFDVKD. CDR3 region: CATSDPRTAGYEQYF. The CDR3, as DNA: TGTGCCACCAGTGACCCCAGGACTGCCGGCTACGAGCAGTACTTC.

The chain recombines TRBV29-1 with TRBJ1-1, with D maybe TRBD1 (5 bases). Germline CDR1 reads SQVTM; CDR2 reads ANQGSEA. This CDR3 has 11 residues. Deletions cut 7 bases from V and 8 bases from J, with 14 bases between. This CDR3 reads CSARDGREAFF. The CDR3 nucleotides are TGCAGCGCTCGGGACGGACGGGAAGCTTTCTTT.

This clonotype was observed a single time. The chain carries TRBV7-2 and TRBJ2-1, with TRBD1 matching over 8 bases. J was trimmed by 7 bases and V by 5 bases; bases with no gene match: 1. The CDR3 has 12 residues. Germline CDR1 is SGHTA and CDR2 is FQGNSA. For the CDR3, the DNA is TGTGCCAGCAGCCGGACAGGGAATGAGCAGTTCTTC. It translates to CASSRTGNEQFF.

This clonotype has only a few counts. This rearrangement joins TRBV9 to TRBJ2-1; D is unclear. There are 11 residues in the CDR3. The V gene's germline CDR1 is SGDLS and CDR2 YYNGEE. V lost 3 bases and J lost 9, with 7 bases in between. The CDR3 sequence is CASSGIGEQFF. CDR3 DNA: TGTGCCAGCAGCGGGATCGGTGAGCAGTTCTTC.

V is TRBV15 and J is TRBJ1-2, with D perhaps TRBD1 (5 bases). There are 15 residues in the CDR3. In germline, CDR1 is LNHNV, CDR2 YYDKDF (reference sequence). Between the trimmed V and J ends, which lost 4 bases and 0 bases, there was a span of 12 bases. The CDR3 DNA reads TGTGCCACCAGCAAACCGACAGAGGCTAACTATGGCTACACCTTC. Encoded protein: CATSKPTEANYGYTF.

This clonotype was picked up many times. V and J are TRBV9 and TRBJ2-3, with 10 bases fitting TRBD1. Germline CDR1 reads SGDLS; CDR2 reads YYNGEE. This CDR3 is 17 amino acids long. The ends lost 4 bases at V and 1 base at J; junction bases unmatched: 9. CDR3 sequence reads: CASSLETGGDGTDTQYF. The DNA for the CDR3 is TGTGCCAGCAGCCTAGAGACAGGGGGCGACGGCACAGATACGCAGTATTTT. Based on the CDR3 plus reference TRBV9 and TRBJ2-3, the full variable domain is DSGVTQTPKHLITATGQRVTLRCSPRSGDLSVYWYQQSLDQGLQFLIQYYNGEERAKGNILERFSAQQFPDLHSELNLSSLELGDSALYFCASSLETGGDGTDTQYFGPGTRLTVL.

V usage is TRBV2 and J usage is TRBJ2-6; 13 bases match TRBD2. The CDR3 runs 18 residues. Germline CDR1 SNHLY, CDR2 FYNNEI. J lost 0 bases, V lost 6 bases, and 5 bases had no gene match. CDR3 nucleotides: TGTGCCAGCAGGGCGGGACTAGCGGGGAGCTCTGGGGCCAACGTCCTGACTTTC. Residues: CASRAGLAGSSGANVLTF.

The chain employs TRBV29-1 and TRBJ2-7, with 10 bases lining up with TRBD1. The V gene end was trimmed by 7 bases and the J gene end by 4 bases; junction bases not matched to a gene: 16. The germline gives CDR1 SQVTM, CDR2 ANQGSEA. This CDR3 contains 16 residues. The CDR3 loop is CSAPHRDRGLGYEQYF. CDR3 coding DNA: TGCAGCGCACCCCACCGGGACAGGGGCCTGGGGTACGAGCAGTACTTC.

This clonotype was counted at least ten times. CDR3 protein: CSVPLANNEQFF. The DNA of the CDR3 is TGCAGCGTCCCCCTAGCGAACAATGAGCAGTTCTTC. The rearrangement joins TRBV29-1 to TRBJ2-1, with a weak D call TRBD2 (6 bases). The CDR3 extends over 12 amino acids. Trimming took off 6 bases at V and 5 bases at J, with 11 bases between the two ends. CDR1 is SQVTM and CDR2 is ANQGSEA in the germline V gene.

CDR3: CASSDGGGQYF. The CDR3 DNA follows: TGTGCCAGCAGTGATGGAGGAGGGCAGTACTTC. The rearrangement uses TRBV2 and TRBJ2-7; perhaps TRBD2 as D (5 bases). Deletions cut 3 bases from V and 9 bases from J, with 9 bases between. There are 11 residues in the CDR3. Per germline, CDR1 SNHLY and CDR2 FYNNEI.

The CDR3 DNA is TGCAGTGCTAGAGAAGATAGCTCCTACAATGAGCAGTTCTTC. This codes for CSAREDSSYNEQFF. The chain joins TRBV20-1 to TRBJ2-1; D call uncertain. CDR1 and CDR2 from the germline V gene are DFQATT and SNEGSKA (reference sequence). The germline V and J ends were trimmed by 0 bases and 0 bases, with 6 bases remaining between them. This CDR3 is built from 14 residues.

This clonotype occurred a few times. V gene TRBV24-1 combines with J gene TRBJ2-3; 8 nucleotides match TRBD1. The CDR3 has 14 residues. In germline, CDR1 is KGHDR, CDR2 SFDVKD. V was clipped by 7 bases and J by 1 base; unmatched bases: 3. This CDR3 is CATRGQEGTDTQYF. Written as DNA, the CDR3 is TGTGCCACCAGGGGACAGGAGGGCACAGATACGCAGTATTTT.

The chain couples TRBV6-1 to TRBJ1-1; 12 nucleotides agree with TRBD1. The CDR3 has 16 residues. V shed 0 bases and J 6 bases; nucleotides not matched to a gene: 5. Looked up from germline, CDR1 is MNHNS and CDR2 is SASEGT. The CDR3 DNA is TGTGCCAGCAGTGAAGCCTCGGGACAGGGGGCACCTGAAGCTTTCTTT. It is translated as CASSEASGQGAPEAFF.

A note on this clonotype: A single base separates this from a much larger clone, so it may be a read error. The genes are TRBV6-1 and TRBJ1-2; the D is unclear. This CDR3 region has 13 residues. Trimming left V 2 bases short and J 8 bases short, with 12 bases between. Germline assignment: CDR1 MNHNS and CDR2 SASEGT. The CDR3 coding sequence is TGTGCCAGCAGTGAAAGTGGGCTCACGGGCTACACCTTC. This codes for CASSESGLTGYTF.